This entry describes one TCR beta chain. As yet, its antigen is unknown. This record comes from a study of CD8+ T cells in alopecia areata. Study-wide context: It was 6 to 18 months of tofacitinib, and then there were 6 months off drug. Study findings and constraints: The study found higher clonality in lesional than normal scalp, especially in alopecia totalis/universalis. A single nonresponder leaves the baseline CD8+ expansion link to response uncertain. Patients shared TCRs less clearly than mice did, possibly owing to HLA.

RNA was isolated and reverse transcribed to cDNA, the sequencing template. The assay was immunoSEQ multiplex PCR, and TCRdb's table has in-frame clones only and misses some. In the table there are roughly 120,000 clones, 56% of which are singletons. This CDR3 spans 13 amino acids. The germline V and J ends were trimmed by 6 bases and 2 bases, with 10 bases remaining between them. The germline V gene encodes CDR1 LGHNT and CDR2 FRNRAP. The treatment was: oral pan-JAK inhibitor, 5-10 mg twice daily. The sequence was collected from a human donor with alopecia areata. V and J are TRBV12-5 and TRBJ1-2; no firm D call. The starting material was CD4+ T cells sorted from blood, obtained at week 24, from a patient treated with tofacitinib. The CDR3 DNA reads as TGTGCTAGTGGGCTAGACCTGAACTATGGCTACACCTTC. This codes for CASGLDLNYGYTF.